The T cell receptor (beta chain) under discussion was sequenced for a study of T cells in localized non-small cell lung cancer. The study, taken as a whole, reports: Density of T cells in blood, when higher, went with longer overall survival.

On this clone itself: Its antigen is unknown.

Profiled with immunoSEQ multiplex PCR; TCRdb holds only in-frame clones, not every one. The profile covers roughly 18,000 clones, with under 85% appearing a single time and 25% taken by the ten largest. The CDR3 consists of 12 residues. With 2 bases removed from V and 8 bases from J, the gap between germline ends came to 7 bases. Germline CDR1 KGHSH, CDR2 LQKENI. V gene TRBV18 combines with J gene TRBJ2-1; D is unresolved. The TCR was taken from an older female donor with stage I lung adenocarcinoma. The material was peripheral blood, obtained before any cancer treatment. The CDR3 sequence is CASSPIKDEQFF. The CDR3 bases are TGTGCCAGCTCACCAATAAAGGATGAGCAGTTCTTC. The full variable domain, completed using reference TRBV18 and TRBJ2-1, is NAGVMQNPRHLVRRRGQEARLRCSPMKGHSHVYWYRQLPEEGLKFMVYLQKENIIDESGMPKERFSAEFPKEGPSILRIQQVVRGDSAAYFCASSPIKDEQFFGPGTRLTVL.